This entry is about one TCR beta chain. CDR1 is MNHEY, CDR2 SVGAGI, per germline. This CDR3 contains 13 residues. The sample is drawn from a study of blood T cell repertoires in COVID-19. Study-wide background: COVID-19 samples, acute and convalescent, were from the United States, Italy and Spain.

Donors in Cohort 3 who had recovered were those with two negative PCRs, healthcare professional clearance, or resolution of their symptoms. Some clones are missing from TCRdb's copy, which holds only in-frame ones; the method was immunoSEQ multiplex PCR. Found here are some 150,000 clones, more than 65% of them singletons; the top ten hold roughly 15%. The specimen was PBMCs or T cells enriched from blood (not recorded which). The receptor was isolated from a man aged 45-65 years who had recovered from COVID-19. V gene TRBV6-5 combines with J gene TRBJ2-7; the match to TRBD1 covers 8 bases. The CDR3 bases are TGTGCGTCTGGACAGGGCGTCTCCTACGAGCAGTACTTC. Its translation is CASGQGVSYEQYF.